What follows are 28 T cell receptor beta chains derived from one specimen sequenced in a study of blood T cell repertoires in COVID-19. The repertoire was sequenced with immunoSEQ multiplex PCR; TCRdb's copy has only in-frame clones and lacks some. The repertoire holds roughly 270,000 clones, around 90% seen once, with approximately 8.8% in the top ten. Sequencing was performed on peripheral blood. These receptors were obtained from a young man with active or convalescent COVID-19.

The CDR3: CASSPGLEAYEQYF. The CDR3 DNA reads TGTGCCAGCTCACCCGGACTAGAAGCCTACGAGCAGTACTTC. The chain employs TRBV18 and TRBJ2-7; 7 bases fit TRBD2. The CDR3 contains 14 residues. V was pared by 3 bases and J by 2 bases, with 4 bases of the junction left unmatched. In germline, CDR1 is KGHSH, CDR2 LQKENI.

The rearrangement joins TRBV10-3 to TRBJ1-4; D is undetermined. Germline V gives CDR1 ENHRY, CDR2 SYGVKD. CDR3 length equals 15 residues. The V gene lost 0 bases and the J gene lost 6 bases, with 11 bases spanning the gap. This CDR3 reads CAISESRESYEKLFF. CDR3 nucleotides: TGTGCCATCAGTGAGTCTCGGGAATCCTATGAAAAACTGTTTTTT.

The chain has TRBV5-5 and TRBJ1-1, with D uncertain. CDR3 length: 14 amino acids. Trimming shortened V by 4 bases and J by 0 bases, and 10 bases separated the two germline ends. In germline, CDR1 is SGHKS, CDR2 YYEKEE (reference sequence). The CDR3 sequence: CASSDTNMNTEAFF. The CDR3 nucleotides are TGTGCCAGCAGCGACACAAATATGAACACTGAAGCTTTCTTT.

The chain uses TRBV25-1 and TRBJ1-2; 7 bases fit TRBD1. Germline V gene lookup returns CDR1 MGHDK and CDR2 SYGVNS. CDR3 length: 14 residues. Trimming cost V 0 bases and J 7 bases; bases outside gene matches: 5. The CDR3, as DNA: TGTGCCAGCAGTGAATATAAGGGGGCAAGTGGCTACACCTTC. Amino acid sequence: CASSEYKGASGYTF.

The V call is TRBV4-1, the J call TRBJ2-3, with 7 bases identical to TRBD2. Per the germline V gene, CDR1 is MGHRA and CDR2 is YSYEKL. Trimming took 6 bases from V and 4 from J; bases not matched to a gene: 10. This CDR3 contains 15 residues. CDR3 sequence reads: CASSPGLVRADTQYF. DNA for the CDR3: TGCGCCAGCAGTCCCGGACTAGTCAGGGCAGATACGCAGTATTTT.

This clone was seen only a few times. This sequence joins TRBV5-1 and TRBJ1-6; 7 bases are shared with TRBD1. Germline V gene data show CDR1 as SGHRS and CDR2 as YFSETQ. The CDR3 is 19 amino acids. With V trimmed by 1 base and J by 10 bases, 20 bases remained unmatched. CDR3 protein: CASSLLVARPGQSASPLHF. The DNA for the CDR3 is TGCGCCAGCAGCTTGCTCGTAGCGAGACCGGGACAGTCGGCATCACCCCTCCACTTT.

The chain employs TRBV6-5 and TRBJ2-7, with 8 bases aligning to TRBD1. This CDR3 is 16 amino acids long. Germline loops: CDR1 MNHEY, CDR2 SVGAGI. The V and J ends lost 1 base and 2 bases, in that order; junction bases with no gene match: 7. This chain's CDR3 is CASSYLYSGQAYEQYF. The CDR3 DNA reads as TGTGCCAGCAGTTACTTATATTCGGGACAGGCCTACGAGCAGTACTTC.

This clone was seen more than once but under ten times. The chain joins TRBV3-1 (or the pseudogene TRBV3-2) to TRBJ1-1, with 10 bases matching TRBD1. Germline assignment: CDR1 LGHDT and CDR2 YNNKEL (reference sequence). The V segment lost 3 bases and the J segment 6 bases; nucleotides outside the gene matches: 1. The CDR3 sequence is 13 residues long. The CDR3 DNA follows: TGTGCCAGCAGCCAGACAGGGGGCGCTGAAGCTTTCTTT. It encodes CASSQTGGAEAFF.

This chain uses TRBV27 with TRBJ2-5, with 7 bases fitting TRBD2. V gave up 3 bases and J gave up 4 bases; unmatched junction bases: 5. The CDR3 has 14 amino acids. CDR1 is MNHEY, CDR2 SMNVEV, per germline (reference sequence). The CDR3 reads CASSLAGRGETQYF. The CDR3 DNA reads TGTGCCAGCAGTTTGGCGGGGAGGGGAGAGACCCAGTACTTC.

A word on this clone: The sample holds other DNA sequences that translate to the same CDR3. The chain is built from TRBV5-1 and TRBJ1-1, with 7 nucleotides matching TRBD1. This CDR3 is 15 amino acids long. V was clipped by 2 bases and J by 2 bases; unmatched bases: 6. Germline CDR1 is SGHRS and CDR2 is YFSETQ. The CDR3 sequence: CASSLGTGANTEAFF. CDR3 nucleotide sequence: TGCGCCAGCAGCTTAGGTACAGGGGCAAACACTGAAGCTTTCTTT.

This chain uses TRBV7-3 with TRBJ2-3; 8 bases align to TRBD1. Germline V lookup: CDR1 SGHTA, CDR2 FQGTGA. Trimming cost V 5 bases and J 4 bases; bases outside gene matches: 11. There are 16 residues in the CDR3. CDR3 amino acids: CASSLPEAGGPDTQYF. In nucleotides, the CDR3 is TGTGCCAGCAGCCTACCCGAAGCAGGGGGCCCAGATACGCAGTATTTT.

The CDR3 DNA follows: TGTGCCGGAAGGACACAAATCGGGGATACGCAGTATTTT. Its translation is CAGRTQIGDTQYF. The V and J genes are TRBV6-5 and TRBJ2-3; TRBD1 might be the D (5 bases). Germline V gene data show CDR1 as MNHEY and CDR2 as SVGAGI. The CDR3 spans 13 residues. V was cut by 11 bases and J by 6 bases, with 18 bases left in between.

The V and J genes are TRBV10-3 and TRBJ2-7; 10 positions match TRBD2. The CDR3 consists of 15 residues. The J segment lost 6 bases and the V segment lost 8 bases, leaving 13 bases of the junction unmatched. Germline-derived CDR1 and CDR2 are ENHRY and SYGVKD. The CDR3 sequence is CAIQLPGTSDGEQYF. In DNA form, the CDR3 reads TGTGCCATCCAACTTCCCGGGACTAGCGATGGCGAGCAGTACTTC.

The chain links TRBV6-7 to TRBJ1-5; possibly TRBD1 for D (5 bases). TRBV6-7 is assigned to the ORF class and has an uncertain function. The V end lost 5 bases, the J end lost 4 bases, and 18 bases lay between the germline ends. This CDR3 has 16 residues. The CDR3 protein is CASSPARGGENQPQHF. DNA of the CDR3: TGTGCCAGCAGTCCCGCTAGGGGAGGTGAGAATCAGCCCCAGCATTTT.

The chain carries TRBV18 and TRBJ2-5; 7 nucleotides align to TRBD1. Germline trimming cut 5 bases from V and 2 bases from J; bases unmatched to any gene: 14. Germline lookup yields CDR1 KGHSH and CDR2 LQKENI. CDR3 length: 17 amino acids. CDR3 region: CASSSDTGTDFQETQYF. The CDR3 nucleotides read TGTGCCAGCTCATCGGATACCGGGACAGACTTTCAAGAGACCCAGTACTTC.

This chain links TRBV19 with TRBJ1-6; no clear D. V was clipped by 6 bases and J by 4 bases, with 22 bases between them. Per the germline V gene, CDR1 is LNHDA and CDR2 is SQIVND (reference sequence). This CDR3 is built from 18 residues. The CDR3 DNA reads TGTGCCAGTAGGGGAGCCCTTAAACCAACGAAATATAATTCACCCCTCCACTTT. Residues: CASRGALKPTKYNSPLHF.

CDR3 loop: CASSPGKQGLPYTF. For the CDR3, the DNA is TGTGCCAGCTCACCGGGTAAACAGGGATTACCCTACACCTTC. This sequence joins TRBV18 and TRBJ1-2; TRBD1 is a possible D gene (6 bases). Germline V gives CDR1 KGHSH, CDR2 LQKENI. The CDR3 spans 14 residues. The V end lost 3 bases, the J end lost 10 bases, and 18 bases lay between the germline ends.

The gene calls are TRBV7-8 and TRBJ1-2; D is ambiguous. Per the germline V gene, CDR1 is SGHVS and CDR2 is FQNEAQ. The CDR3 is 14 residues long. V was cut by 0 bases and J by 4 bases, with 9 bases left in between. The CDR3 reads CASSLAEGGYGYTF. DNA of the CDR3: TGTGCCAGCAGCTTAGCCGAGGGTGGCTATGGCTACACCTTC.

The chain joins TRBV7-2 to TRBJ1-2, with D hard to call. Trimming took 6 bases from V and 0 from J, leaving 11 bases between them. This CDR3 is 14 amino acids long. Germline-derived CDR1 and CDR2 are SGHTA and FQGNSA. In DNA, the CDR3 is TGTGCCAGCAGTTCAGACTTAGCTAACTATGGCTACACCTTC. This encodes CASSSDLANYGYTF.

The chain joins TRBV19 to TRBJ1-4; D might be TRBD1 (6 bases). This CDR3 contains 15 residues. Trimming took 5 bases from V and 7 from J, leaving 17 bases between them. CDR1 and CDR2 (germline): LNHDA, SQIVND (reference sequence). As DNA, the CDR3 is TGTGCCAGTAGTTTTACTAACAGGGTCCGTGAAAAACTGTTTTTT. Its protein is CASSFTNRVREKLFF.

The chain employs TRBV24-1 and TRBJ2-3; D unclear. The CDR3 length is 12 residues. V gave up 8 bases and J gave up 1 base, with 6 bases separating them. CDR1 and CDR2 from the germline V gene are KGHDR and SFDVKD. In DNA, the CDR3 is TGTGCCACCATCGGAGGCACAGATACGCAGTATTTT. This encodes CATIGGTDTQYF.

The genes are TRBV9 and TRBJ1-1, with 9 bases matching TRBD1. This CDR3 spans 13 amino acids. J lost 8 bases, V lost 4 bases, and 6 bases had no gene match. The V gene's germline CDR1 is SGDLS and CDR2 YYNGEE. The CDR3 here is CASSSGQGVEAFF. The CDR3 DNA sequence: TGTGCCAGCAGCTCGGGACAGGGCGTAGAAGCTTTCTTT.

The V and J genes are TRBV12-3 or TRBV12-4 and TRBJ2-7; the D gene is possibly TRBD1 (6 bases). This CDR3 is 13 amino acids long. Trimming stripped 6 bases from V and 2 bases from J, with 11 bases between. The CDR3 sequence: CASRLQGTYEQYF. In DNA, the CDR3 is TGTGCCAGCAGATTACAGGGAACCTACGAGCAGTACTTC.

This chain's CDR3 is CATSTSARGGNTIYF. CDR3 nucleotides: TGTGCCACCAGCACGAGTGCGCGGGGTGGAAACACCATATATTTT. The J gene is TRBJ1-3, the V gene TRBV15; no clear D. Trimming cost V 4 bases and J 3 bases, with 13 bases left between them. CDR1 and CDR2 (germline): LNHNV, YYDKDF (reference sequence). This CDR3 is built from 15 residues.

The chain joins TRBV4-2 to TRBJ2-3; 9 bases align to TRBD2. The germline CDR1 and CDR2 sequences are LGHNA and YNFKEQ. V was clipped by 1 base and J by 2 bases; unmatched bases: 7. The CDR3 runs to 17 residues. CDR3 protein: CASSQARRGGPTDTQYF. The CDR3 DNA reads as TGTGCCAGCAGCCAAGCGCGGCGGGGGGGCCCCACAGATACGCAGTATTTT.

This sequence joins TRBV6-2 or TRBV6-3 and TRBJ2-7; D is undetermined. Per germline, CDR1 MNHEY and CDR2 SVGEGT. The CDR3 has 12 residues. Trimming removed 5 bases at V and 6 bases at J, with 11 bases between. DNA for the CDR3: TGTGCCAGCAGTCCCCCCCAGCGCGAGCAGTACTTC. It translates to CASSPPQREQYF.

The genes are TRBV19 and TRBJ1-5; 7 positions match TRBD1. Looked up from germline, CDR1 is LNHDA and CDR2 is SQIVND (reference sequence). With V trimmed by 7 bases and J by 5 bases, 8 bases remained unmatched. CDR3 length equals 14 residues. The CDR3 DNA is TGTGCCAGTACCACCGGGACAGATTATCAGCCCCAGCATTTT. Translated, it gives CASTTGTDYQPQHF.

The gene calls are TRBV11-1 and TRBJ2-7; a weak D match, TRBD2 (5 bases). The CDR3 is made up of 14 amino acids. V was pared by 4 bases and J by 3 bases, with 13 bases between. Germline V gene sequence: CDR1 SGHAT, CDR2 FQDESV (reference sequence). CDR3 nucleotides: TGTGCCAGCAGCTCCGGACTGAAAAGCTACGAGCAGTACTTC. This translates into CASSSGLKSYEQYF.